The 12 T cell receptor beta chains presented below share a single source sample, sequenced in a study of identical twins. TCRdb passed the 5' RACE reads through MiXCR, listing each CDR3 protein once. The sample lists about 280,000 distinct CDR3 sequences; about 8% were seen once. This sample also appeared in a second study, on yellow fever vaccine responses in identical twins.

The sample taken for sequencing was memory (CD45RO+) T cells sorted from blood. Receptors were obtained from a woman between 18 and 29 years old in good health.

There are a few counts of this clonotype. The CDR3 loop is CASAGGTNQPQHF. The CDR3 bases are TGTGCCAGTGCGGGGGGGACTAATCAGCCCCAGCATTTT. The rearrangement uses TRBV6-1 and TRBJ1-5; weak D call: TRBD1 (5 bases). Germline lookup yields CDR1 MNHNS and CDR2 SASEGT. The CDR3 length is 13 residues. The V end lost 9 bases, the J end lost 4 bases, and 13 bases lay between the germline ends.

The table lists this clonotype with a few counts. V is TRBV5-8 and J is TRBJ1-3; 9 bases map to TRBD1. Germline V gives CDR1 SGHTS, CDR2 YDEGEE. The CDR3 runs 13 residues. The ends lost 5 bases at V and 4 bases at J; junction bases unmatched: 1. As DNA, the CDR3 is TGTGCCAGCAGGGACAGGGGAGGAAACACCATATATTTT. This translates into CASRDRGGNTIYF.

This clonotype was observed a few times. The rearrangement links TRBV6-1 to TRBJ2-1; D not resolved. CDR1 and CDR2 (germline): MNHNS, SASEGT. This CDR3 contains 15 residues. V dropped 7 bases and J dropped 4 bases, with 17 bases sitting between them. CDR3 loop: CASTSDTENYNEQFF. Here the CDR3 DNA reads TGTGCCAGCACCAGCGACACAGAAAATTACAATGAGCAGTTCTTC.

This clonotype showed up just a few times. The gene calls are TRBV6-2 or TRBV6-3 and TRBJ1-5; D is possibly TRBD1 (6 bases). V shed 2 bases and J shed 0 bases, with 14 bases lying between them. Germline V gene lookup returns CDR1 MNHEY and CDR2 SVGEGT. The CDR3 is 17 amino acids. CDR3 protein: CASSYLKGGYSNQPQHF. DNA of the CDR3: TGTGCCAGCAGTTACCTCAAGGGGGGTTATAGCAATCAGCCCCAGCATTTT.

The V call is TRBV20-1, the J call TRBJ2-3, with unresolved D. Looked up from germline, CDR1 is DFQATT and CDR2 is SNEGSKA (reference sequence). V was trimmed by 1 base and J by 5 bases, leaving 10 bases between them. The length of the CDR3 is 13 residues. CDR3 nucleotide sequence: TGCAGTGCTAGAGGTCCTTTTGGAGATACGCAGTATTTT. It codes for CSARGPFGDTQYF.

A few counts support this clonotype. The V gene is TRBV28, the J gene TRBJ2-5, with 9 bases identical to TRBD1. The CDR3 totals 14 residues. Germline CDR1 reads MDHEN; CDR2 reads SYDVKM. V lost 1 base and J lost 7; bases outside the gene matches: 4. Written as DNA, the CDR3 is TGTGCCAGCAGTTTATACAGGGGGCTCGGGACCCAGTACTTC. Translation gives CASSLYRGLGTQYF.

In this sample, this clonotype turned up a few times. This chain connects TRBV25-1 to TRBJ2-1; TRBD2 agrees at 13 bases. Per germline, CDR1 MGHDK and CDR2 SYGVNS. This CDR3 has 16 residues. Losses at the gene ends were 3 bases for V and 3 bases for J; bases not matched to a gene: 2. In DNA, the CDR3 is TGTGCCAGCAGTGAGACTAGCGGGAGGAACTACAATGAGCAGTTCTTC. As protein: CASSETSGRNYNEQFF.

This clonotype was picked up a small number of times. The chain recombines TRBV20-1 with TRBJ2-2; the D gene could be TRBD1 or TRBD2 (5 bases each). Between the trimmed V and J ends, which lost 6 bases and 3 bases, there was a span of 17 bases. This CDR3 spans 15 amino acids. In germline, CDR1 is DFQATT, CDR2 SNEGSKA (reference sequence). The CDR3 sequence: CSAKVGEGDTGELFF. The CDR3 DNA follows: TGCAGTGCAAAGGTGGGAGAAGGGGACACCGGGGAGCTGTTTTTT.

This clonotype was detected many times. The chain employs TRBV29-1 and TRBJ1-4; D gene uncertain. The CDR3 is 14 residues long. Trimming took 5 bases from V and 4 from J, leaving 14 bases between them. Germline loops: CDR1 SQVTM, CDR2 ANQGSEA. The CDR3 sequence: CSVRNRAFNEKLFF. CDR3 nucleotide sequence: TGCAGCGTTAGAAACCGGGCCTTTAATGAAAAACTGTTTTTT.

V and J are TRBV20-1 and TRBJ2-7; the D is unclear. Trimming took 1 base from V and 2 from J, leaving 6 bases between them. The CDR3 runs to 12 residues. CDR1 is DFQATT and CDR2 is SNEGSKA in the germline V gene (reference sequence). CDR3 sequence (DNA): TGCAGTGCTAGAGTTACCCCCTACGAGCAGTACGTC. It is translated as CSARVTPYEQYV.

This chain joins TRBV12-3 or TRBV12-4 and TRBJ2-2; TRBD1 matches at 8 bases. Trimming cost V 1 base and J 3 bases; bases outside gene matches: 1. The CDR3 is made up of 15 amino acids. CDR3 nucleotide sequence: TGTGCCAGCAGTTTAGGGACAGGGTACACCGGGGAGCTGTTTTTT. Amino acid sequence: CASSLGTGYTGELFF.

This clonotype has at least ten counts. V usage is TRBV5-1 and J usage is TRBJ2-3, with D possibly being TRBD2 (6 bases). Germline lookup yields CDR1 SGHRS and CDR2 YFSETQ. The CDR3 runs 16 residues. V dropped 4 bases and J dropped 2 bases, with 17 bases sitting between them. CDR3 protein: CASSPPRGGVTDTQYF. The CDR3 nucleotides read TGCGCCAGCAGCCCTCCTAGAGGCGGGGTCACAGATACGCAGTATTTT.